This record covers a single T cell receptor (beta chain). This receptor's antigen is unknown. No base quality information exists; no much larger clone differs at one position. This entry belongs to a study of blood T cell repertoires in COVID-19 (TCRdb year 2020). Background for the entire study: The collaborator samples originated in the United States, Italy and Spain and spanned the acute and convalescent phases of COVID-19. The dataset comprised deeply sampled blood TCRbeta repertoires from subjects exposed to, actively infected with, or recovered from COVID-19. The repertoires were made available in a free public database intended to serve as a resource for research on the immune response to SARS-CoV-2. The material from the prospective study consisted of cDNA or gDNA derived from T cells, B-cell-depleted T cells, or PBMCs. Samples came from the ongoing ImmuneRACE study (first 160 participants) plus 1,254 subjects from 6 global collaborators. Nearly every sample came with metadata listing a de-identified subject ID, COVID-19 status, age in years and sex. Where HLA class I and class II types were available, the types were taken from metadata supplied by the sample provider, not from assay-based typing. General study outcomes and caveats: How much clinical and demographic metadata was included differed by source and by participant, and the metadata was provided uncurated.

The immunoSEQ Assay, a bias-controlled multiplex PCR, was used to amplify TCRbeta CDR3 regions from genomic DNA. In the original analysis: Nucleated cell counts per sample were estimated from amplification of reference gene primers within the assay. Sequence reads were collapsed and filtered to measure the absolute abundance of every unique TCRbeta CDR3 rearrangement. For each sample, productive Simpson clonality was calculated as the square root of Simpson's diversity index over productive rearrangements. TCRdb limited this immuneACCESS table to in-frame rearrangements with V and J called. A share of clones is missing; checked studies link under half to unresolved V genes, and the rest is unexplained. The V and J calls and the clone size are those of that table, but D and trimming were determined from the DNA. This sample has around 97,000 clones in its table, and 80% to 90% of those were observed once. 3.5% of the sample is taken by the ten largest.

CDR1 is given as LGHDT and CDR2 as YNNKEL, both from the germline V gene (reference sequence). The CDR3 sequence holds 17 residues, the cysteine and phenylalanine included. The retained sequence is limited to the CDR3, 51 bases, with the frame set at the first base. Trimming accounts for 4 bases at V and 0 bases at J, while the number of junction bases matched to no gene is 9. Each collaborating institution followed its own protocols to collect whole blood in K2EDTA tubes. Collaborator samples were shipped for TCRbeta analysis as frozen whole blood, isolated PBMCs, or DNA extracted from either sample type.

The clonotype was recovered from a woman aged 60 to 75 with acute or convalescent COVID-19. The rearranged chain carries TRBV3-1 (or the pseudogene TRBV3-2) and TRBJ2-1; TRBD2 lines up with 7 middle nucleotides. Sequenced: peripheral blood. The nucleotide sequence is TGTGCCAGCAGCCCAAGGGAGAGACTAGCCTCCTACAATGAGCAGTTCTTC. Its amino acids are CASSPRERLASYNEQFF.